These 24 T cell receptor beta chains originate from one sample sequenced in a study of CXCR3-negative and CXCR3-positive naive CD8 T cells. Researchers prepared the TRB cDNA libraries using 5' RACE with UMI labels. TCRdb re-called the 5' RACE reads and shows each CDR3 protein once, DNA omitted. The ten most abundant clones cover more than 20% of a sample with 45,000 to 60,000 distinct CDR3 sequences. Sequences were obtained from memory CD8+ T cells from blood. These receptors originate from a human donor in good health. Some clones in this sample may be carry-over from other donors' samples.

The V and J genes are TRBV7-6 and TRBJ2-1; with no DNA, the TCRdb D assignment of TRBD2 cannot be verified. Germline-derived CDR1 and CDR2 are SGHVS and FNYEAQ. The CDR3 has 13 amino acids. CDR3 sequence: CASSRREKGEQFF.

V and J are TRBV4-3 and TRBJ2-3; TCRdb outputs TRBD1, but without DNA this stays unchecked. Germline assignment: CDR1 LGHNA and CDR2 YSLEER. The CDR3 consists of 15 residues. The CDR3: CASSQGRAPTDTQYF.

This chain joins TRBV12-3 or TRBV12-4 and TRBJ2-5; TCRdb designates TRBD2, a call that cannot be tested without DNA. This CDR3 is 13 amino acids long. This chain's CDR3 is CASTPREQETQYF.

The V gene is TRBV6-2 or TRBV6-3, the J gene TRBJ2-7; TCRdb gives TRBD2 as the D gene, but with no DNA this cannot be confirmed. CDR1 and CDR2 from the germline V gene are MNHEY and SVGEGT. The CDR3 consists of 14 residues. The CDR3 loop is CASTTTSEGGEQYF.

The J gene is TRBJ2-1, the V gene TRBV7-3; there is no DNA to check the TCRdb D call of TRBD1. Germline-derived CDR1 and CDR2 are SGHTA and FQGTGA. The CDR3 runs 15 residues. The CDR3 region is CASSPGVGSYNEQFF.

J is TRBJ2-2 and V is TRBV28; TCRdb's assignment of TRBD1 cannot be checked, as there is no DNA. CDR3 size: 16 residues. The germline CDR1 and CDR2 sequences are MDHEN and SYDVKM. The CDR3 sequence is CASSLNTGGPTGELFF.

The CDR3 loop is CASSLDRETQYF. The chain combines TRBV5-1 with TRBJ2-5. CDR1 is SGHRS, CDR2 YFSETQ, per germline. The CDR3 runs to 12 residues.

V usage is TRBV4-1 and J usage is TRBJ1-1; TCRdb's D call of TRBD1 is untestable without DNA. CDR1 MGHRA and CDR2 YSYEKL come from the germline V gene. The CDR3 extends over 15 amino acids. The CDR3 protein is CASSQARGENTEAFF.

This chain uses TRBV28 with TRBJ2-7; the TCRdb D gene call, TRBD1, has no DNA to confirm it. CDR3 length equals 14 residues. In germline, CDR1 is MDHEN, CDR2 SYDVKM. CDR3 in amino acids: CASSSSGQGYEQYF.

This rearrangement joins TRBV4-2 to TRBJ2-7. Germline loops: CDR1 LGHNA, CDR2 YNFKEQ. The CDR3 has 12 amino acids. CDR3 loop: CASSQENYEQYF.

V is TRBV28 and J is TRBJ1-2. CDR1 is MDHEN and CDR2 is SYDVKM in the germline V gene. This CDR3 comprises 14 residues. CDR3 amino acids: CASSLEPGPYGYTF.

The chain joins TRBV4-1 to TRBJ2-7; the D gene TCRdb calls, TRBD1, cannot be checked with no DNA. The V gene's germline CDR1 is MGHRA and CDR2 YSYEKL. CDR3 length: 13 residues. CDR3 loop: CASSQMAGYEQYF.

The rearrangement joins TRBV6-2 or TRBV6-3 to TRBJ2-7; with no DNA, the TCRdb D assignment of TRBD2 cannot be verified. CDR1 is MNHEY, CDR2 SVGEGT, per germline. The CDR3 totals 13 residues. CDR3 residues: CASSQNLAYEQYF.

The gene calls are TRBV29-1 and TRBJ1-2; TCRdb names TRBD1, which stays unverified in the absence of DNA. This CDR3 has 15 residues. CDR1 and CDR2 from the germline V gene are SQVTM and ANQGSEA. This CDR3 reads CSVDGGARANYGYTF.

The CDR3 here is CASSSHPVEETQYF. The chain couples TRBV7-9 to TRBJ2-5. Germline V gene sequence: CDR1 SEHNR, CDR2 FQNEAQ (reference sequence). This CDR3 contains 14 residues.

The chain has TRBV29-1 and TRBJ1-5. Germline-derived CDR1 and CDR2 are SQVTM and ANQGSEA. The CDR3 loop spans 14 amino acids. The CDR3 sequence is CSVEESDSNQPQHF.

V is TRBV2 and J is TRBJ2-7; TCRdb's D gene call, TRBD2, goes unchecked for lack of DNA. CDR1 is SNHLY and CDR2 is FYNNEI in the germline V gene. The length of the CDR3 is 14 residues. This CDR3 reads CASLGLAASYEQYF.

The CDR3 protein is CAGNSGEGDNEQFF. The chain has TRBV5-1 and TRBJ2-1; TCRdb's assignment of TRBD2 cannot be checked, as there is no DNA. The CDR3 has 14 amino acids. Germline CDR1 is SGHRS and CDR2 is YFSETQ.

The chain links TRBV7-9 to TRBJ2-3; the D call of TRBD2 rests on TCRdb alone, since no DNA is present to check it. Germline V lookup: CDR1 SEHNR, CDR2 FQNEAQ (reference sequence). The CDR3 has 14 residues. Here the CDR3 reads CASTRDWRVDTQYF.

This chain joins TRBV29-1 and TRBJ2-2; TCRdb calls TRBD1, which cannot be checked without DNA. Germline V gene sequence: CDR1 SQVTM, CDR2 ANQGSEA. This CDR3 comprises 14 residues. The CDR3 reads CSVVTGGYTGELFF.

V gene TRBV20-1 combines with J gene TRBJ2-7. The CDR3 covers 12 residues. Per germline, CDR1 DFQATT and CDR2 SNEGSKA (reference sequence). The CDR3: CSARVSSYEQYF.

This chain connects TRBV6-2 or TRBV6-3 to TRBJ2-1. This CDR3 has 16 residues. Germline V CDR1 and CDR2: MNHEY, SVGEGT. CDR3 region: CASSYSILAGHNEQFF.

The chain's CDR3 is CASSGGIEETQYF. The V call is TRBV6-1, the J call TRBJ2-5. Germline CDR1 is MNHNS and CDR2 is SASEGT. The length of the CDR3 is 13 residues.

V and J are TRBV5-1 and TRBJ2-3; TCRdb indicates TRBD1, and absent DNA this call remains unverified. The CDR3 runs 16 residues. The germline CDR1 and CDR2 sequences are SGHRS and YFSETQ. This CDR3 is CASSFGPRELTDTQYF.